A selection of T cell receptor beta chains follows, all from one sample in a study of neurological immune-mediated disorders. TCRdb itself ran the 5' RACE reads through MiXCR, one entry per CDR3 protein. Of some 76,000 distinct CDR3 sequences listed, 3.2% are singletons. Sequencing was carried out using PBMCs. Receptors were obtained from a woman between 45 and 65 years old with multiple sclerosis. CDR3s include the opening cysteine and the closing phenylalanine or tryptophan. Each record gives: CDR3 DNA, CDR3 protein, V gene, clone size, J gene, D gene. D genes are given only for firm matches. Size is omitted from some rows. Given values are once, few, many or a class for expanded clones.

TGTGCCAGCACTAGCGGATCTAGCACAGATACGCAGTATTTT | CASTSGSSTDTQYF | TRBV4-2 | many | TRBJ2-3 | TRBD2
TGTGCCAGCAGCTCAGGCCTGGTGGCAGGCCCCTATGGCTACACCTTC | CASSSGLVAGPYGYTF | TRBV7-8 | many | TRBJ1-2 | .
TGCGTCAGGGACAGGGGGCGCGTTGAGACCCAGTACTTC | CVRDRGRVETQYF | TRBV20-1 | many | TRBJ2-5 | TRBD1
TGCAGTGCTATAGGGACGGGGACTGAAGCTTTCTTT | CSAIGTGTEAFF | TRBV20-1 | . | TRBJ1-1 | .
TGTGCCAGTAGTATCAGGCAGGGGACGTCCACTGAAGCTTTCTTT | CASSIRQGTSTEAFF | TRBV19 | . | TRBJ1-1 | .
TGTGCCAGCAGTCGCGTTGTGGGCGGGGGGTCGGAGACCCAGTACTTC | CASSRVVGGGSETQYF | TRBV28 | many | TRBJ2-5 | TRBD2
TGCGCCAGCAGCTCGGGGACAGGGTATCGCCCTGAAGCTTTCTTT | CASSSGTGYRPEAFF | TRBV5-1 | many | TRBJ1-1 | TRBD1
TGCAGTACCCAGGACAGGGCCTTTAGGGAGACCCAGTACTTC | CSTQDRAFRETQYF | TRBV20-1 | many | TRBJ2-5 | TRBD1
TGCAGTGCTAGGATCAGGACACGAGATTCACCCCTCCACTTT | CSARIRTRDSPLHF | TRBV20-1 | many | TRBJ1-6 | .
TGTGCCAGTAGTACGCTCTCGACAGCCTCCCAAGAGACCCAGTACTTC | CASSTLSTASQETQYF | TRBV19 | many | TRBJ2-5 | .
TGTGCCACCAGTGATTTTTGGCAGGAGGCGGGCACAGATACGCAGTATTTT | CATSDFWQEAGTDTQYF | TRBV24-1 | many | TRBJ2-3 | .
TGTGCCACCCGGGTACAGGATCTTGACTATGGCTACACCTTC | CATRVQDLDYGYTF | TRBV15 | many | TRBJ1-2 | .
TGCGCCAGCAGCCAAGACGGGTGGGGGCCTTACGAGCAGTACTTC | CASSQDGWGPYEQYF | TRBV4-3 | many | TRBJ2-7 | .
TGCAGTGCGCCTAGCGGGGGGGTTTTAGATACGCAGTATTTT | CSAPSGGVLDTQYF | TRBV20-1 | many | TRBJ2-3 | TRBD2
TGCAGTGCGGAAAGGGGGCGCCGGCTTCGAGGCTACACCTTC | CSAERGRRLRGYTF | TRBV20-1 | many | TRBJ1-2 | TRBD1
TGCAGTGCTTCCCGGACTGCGCAGTATTTT | CSASRTAQYF | TRBV20-1 | many | TRBJ2-3 | .
TGTGCCAGCAGTTTTTGGGCCGGGGAGCTGTTTTTT | CASSFWAGELFF | TRBV28 | many | TRBJ2-2 | .
TGTGCCAGCAGCCAACAGGGGATGAACTATGGCTACACCTTC | CASSQQGMNYGYTF | TRBV3-1 | many | TRBJ1-2 | .
TGTGCCATCAGCGCCGTTGGCACTTACCGCTACGAGCAGTACTTC | CAISAVGTYRYEQYF | TRBV10-3 | many | TRBJ2-7 | .
TGTGCCAGCAGCGTTGGGACAATCACCGGGGAGCTGTTTTTT | CASSVGTITGELFF | TRBV5-5 | many | TRBJ2-2 | .
TGTGCCAGCAGCCGTGGACAGCACTATGGCTACACCTTC | CASSRGQHYGYTF | TRBV7-9 | few | TRBJ1-2 | .
TGTGCCAGCAGCGGGGACTGGTTCGCGACTGAAGCTTTCTTT | CASSGDWFATEAFF | TRBV11-2 | many | TRBJ1-1 | .
TGTGCCAGCACCCCCCAGGGGGTCCGCACTGAAGCTTTCTTT | CASTPQGVRTEAFF | TRBV2 | many | TRBJ1-1 | TRBD1